The clone carrying this T cell receptor beta chain was detected a few times. Its specificity is not known. This specimen comes from a study of cytomegalovirus exposure and HLA in healthy donors. About the study: Early released data comprised around 85 million unique TCRs from HLA-typed donors.

Primers included in the PCR were 60 Vbeta and 13 Jbeta primers. Profiling relied on immunoSEQ multiplex PCR, and the TCRdb table lists in-frame clones only, not all of them. The data contain 150,000 to 200,000 clones, about 59% of them seen just once; the ten biggest clones take up about 2.9%. CDR1 and CDR2 from the germline V gene are MNHEY and SVGAGI. Trimming left V 6 bases short and J 2 bases short, with 13 bases between. This CDR3 has 14 amino acids. Study results and limitations: Most TCR beta V segments were productive about 87% or about 30% of the time in an earlier analysis. In a later analysis, HLA-associated beta chains showed higher expansion and lower generation probabilities than comparable chains.

The rearrangement uses TRBV6-5 and TRBJ2-5; weak D call: TRBD1 (5 bases). The clonotype originates from a man in his forties in good health and CMV-seronegative. Sequencing was performed on PBMCs. CDR3 nucleotides: TGTGCCAGCAGCCGGACACGCCAGCAAGAGACCCAGTACTTC. It encodes CASSRTRQQETQYF.